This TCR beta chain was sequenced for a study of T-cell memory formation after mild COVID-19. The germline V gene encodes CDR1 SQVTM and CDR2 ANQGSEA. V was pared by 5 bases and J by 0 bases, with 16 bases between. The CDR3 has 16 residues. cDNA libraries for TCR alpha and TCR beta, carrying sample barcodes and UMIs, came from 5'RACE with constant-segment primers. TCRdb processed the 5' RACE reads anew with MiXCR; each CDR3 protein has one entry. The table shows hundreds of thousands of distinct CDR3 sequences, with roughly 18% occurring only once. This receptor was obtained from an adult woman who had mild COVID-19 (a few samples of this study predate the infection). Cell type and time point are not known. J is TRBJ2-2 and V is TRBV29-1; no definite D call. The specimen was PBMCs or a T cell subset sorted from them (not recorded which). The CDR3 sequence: CSVLALGSSNTGELFF. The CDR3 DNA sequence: TGCAGCGTTCTCGCTCTTGGAAGCTCGAACACCGGGGAGCTGTTTTTT.